Many counts were recorded for the clone carrying this T cell receptor beta chain. This sample stems from a study of molecular identifiers for immune sequencing clone quantification. TCRdb re-derived calls from the PCR reads in MiXCR, one entry per CDR3 protein. Among about 640,000 distinct CDR3 sequences listed, just under 20% were seen once. The CDR3 length is 15 residues. V lost 5 bases to trimming and J lost 3 bases, with 14 bases between them. Per germline, CDR1 MDHEN and CDR2 SYDVKM. V and J are TRBV28 and TRBJ1-5; D may be TRBD1 (5 bases). The sequenced sample consisted of naive CD8+ T cells from blood, with Jurkat cell RNA spiked in. Sample subset: FACS-sorted CD8+CD4-CCR7+CD45RA+ naive T cells. The TCR comes from a human donor in good health. Some libraries in this study had Jurkat cell RNA spiked in. The CDR3 is CASSIRGVDNQPQHF. The CDR3 DNA reads as TGTGCCAGCAGTATTAGGGGAGTCGACAATCAGCCCCAGCATTTT. The full variable domain, in which reference TRBV28 and TRBJ1-5 provide the parts outside the CDR3, is DVKVTQSSRYLVKRTGEKVFLECVQDMDHENMFWYRQDPGLGLRLIYFSYDVKMKEKGDIPEGYSVSREKKERFSLILESASTNQTSMYLCASSIRGVDNQPQHFGDGTRLSIL.